Shown below are 29 T cell receptor beta chains from a single sample sequenced in a study of cytomegalovirus exposure and HLA in healthy donors. 13 Jbeta primers and 60 Vbeta primers were used for the PCR. Generated by immunoSEQ multiplex PCR, the TCRdb table keeps only in-frame clones and is missing some. Here the sample spans approximately 100,000 clones, 70% to 80% being singletons. Material: PBMCs. Receptor source: a female donor in good health and CMV-seropositive.

The rearrangement links TRBV7-3 to TRBJ1-5; D is unclear. This CDR3 is built from 13 residues. Trimming pared 5 bases from V and 1 base from J, leaving 6 bases between. CDR1 and CDR2 (germline): SGHTA, FQGTGA. CDR3 loop: CASSRGSNQPQHF. The CDR3 nucleotides read TGTGCCAGCAGCCGCGGGAGCAATCAGCCCCAGCATTTT.

V gene TRBV28 combines with J gene TRBJ2-7, with 8 bases lining up with TRBD2. The CDR3 covers 15 residues. After removal of 6 bases from V and 0 bases from J, the junction contained 7 bases not matched to a gene. Looked up from germline, CDR1 is MDHEN and CDR2 is SYDVKM. CDR3 region: CASRRSGGTSYEQYF. DNA of the CDR3: TGTGCCAGCAGGAGGAGCGGGGGCACCTCCTACGAGCAGTACTTC.

The CDR3 nucleotides are TGCGCCAGCAGCTTGGCCAGTCGAGGGAGAGAGGGAAATGAGCAGTTCTTC. As protein: CASSLASRGREGNEQFF. V usage is TRBV5-1 and J usage is TRBJ2-1; possibly TRBD2 for D (5 bases). The CDR3 consists of 17 residues. Germline lookup yields CDR1 SGHRS and CDR2 YFSETQ. V lost 0 bases and J lost 7, with 20 bases in between.

The table lists this clone with a count of one. The chain recombines TRBV28 with TRBJ2-7; D might be TRBD2 (6 bases). This CDR3 contains 14 residues. Deletions cut 5 bases from V and 2 bases from J, with 13 bases between. Germline assignment: CDR1 MDHEN and CDR2 SYDVKM. CDR3 DNA sequence: TGTGCCAGCAGTCCGGGGGATAGGGCCTACGAGCAGTACTTC. This gives the protein CASSPGDRAYEQYF.

This rearrangement joins TRBV28 to TRBJ2-5, with a possible D match to TRBD2 (6 bases). Near its end, the DNA agrees better with TRBJ2-7, so the J call may be wrong. CDR3 length: 15 amino acids. In germline, CDR1 is MDHEN, CDR2 SYDVKM. CDR3: CASSLAGPSSYEQYF. As DNA, the CDR3 is TGTGCCAGCAGTTTAGCGGGACCAAGCTCCTACGAGCAGTACTTC.

This chain uses TRBV4-1 with TRBJ1-2; D ambiguous. The CDR3 loop spans 12 amino acids. Germline V lookup: CDR1 MGHRA, CDR2 YSYEKL. Deletions cut 4 bases from V and 7 bases from J, with 10 bases between. CDR3 nucleotide sequence: TGCGCCAGCAGCCCCCCCCCGGGTGGCTACACCTTC. Translation gives CASSPPPGGYTF.

The rearrangement uses TRBV7-2 and TRBJ2-2, with 9 bases fitting TRBD1. Germline CDR1 SGHTA, CDR2 FQGNSA. CDR3 length: 15 amino acids. The V segment lost 4 bases and the J segment 6 bases; nucleotides outside the gene matches: 6. The chain's CDR3 is CASSSQGAGAGELFF. CDR3 coding DNA: TGTGCCAGCAGCTCACAGGGGGCCGGGGCCGGGGAGCTGTTTTTT.

The rearrangement joins TRBV19 to TRBJ2-3; TRBD2 matches 12 bases. This CDR3 has 16 residues. V lost 3 bases to trimming and J lost 3 bases; unmatched junction nucleotides: 4. Germline values: CDR1 LNHDA, CDR2 SQIVND (reference sequence). The CDR3 protein is CASSIGLAGTTDTQYF. The CDR3 DNA is TGTGCCAGTAGTATCGGACTAGCGGGGACAACAGATACGCAGTATTTT.

This chain connects TRBV10-2 to TRBJ2-1, with 10 nucleotides matching TRBD2. The V segment lost 7 bases and the J segment 5 bases; nucleotides outside the gene matches: 8. Germline V CDR1 and CDR2: WSHSY, SAAADI. This CDR3 is 15 amino acids long. The chain's CDR3 is CASKRTSGGHNEQFF. The CDR3 DNA reads as TGCGCCAGCAAAAGGACTAGCGGTGGCCACAATGAGCAGTTCTTC.

V usage is TRBV2 and J usage is TRBJ2-4, with a weak D call TRBD2 (6 bases). The CDR3 runs 13 residues. V lost 4 bases to trimming and J lost 12 bases, with 16 bases between them. Germline assignment: CDR1 SNHLY and CDR2 FYNNEI. CDR3 bases: TGTGCCAGCAGTGTGCGTGGTAGCGGAGGTCAGTACTTC. It is translated as CASSVRGSGGQYF.

The table lists this clone with a count of one. The V call is TRBV18, the J call TRBJ2-3; 10 nucleotides align to TRBD2. Germline trimming cut 3 bases from V and 4 bases from J; bases unmatched to any gene: 4. The CDR3 contains 15 residues. The germline gives CDR1 KGHSH, CDR2 LQKENI. CDR3 DNA sequence: TGTGCCAGCTCACCGGGACTAGCGAGATCAGATACGCAGTATTTT. It codes for CASSPGLARSDTQYF.

The V gene is TRBV2, the J gene TRBJ2-2; weak D call: TRBD1 (8 bases). Germline CDR1 is SNHLY and CDR2 is FYNNEI. The germline V and J ends were trimmed by 11 bases and 4 bases, with 14 bases remaining between them. The CDR3 runs 13 residues. This chain's CDR3 is CAGRGQATGELFF. In nucleotides, the CDR3 is TGTGCCGGGAGGGGACAGGCCACCGGGGAGCTGTTTTTT.

This rearrangement joins TRBV5-1 to TRBJ2-7; 7 bases align to TRBD1. Germline V gene sequence: CDR1 SGHRS, CDR2 YFSETQ. The CDR3 length is 14 residues. Trimming at V came to 4 bases and at J to 2 bases, leaving 6 bases not matched to a gene. CDR3 nucleotides: TGCGCCAGCAGCATCTCCGGGACAGCCTACGAGCAGTACTTC. This codes for CASSISGTAYEQYF.

V and J are TRBV7-8 and TRBJ2-5; perhaps TRBD2 as D (7 bases). Trimming stripped 4 bases from V and 4 bases from J, with 16 bases between. The germline V gene has CDR1 SGHVS and CDR2 FQNEAQ. The CDR3 contains 15 residues. The CDR3 sequence: CASSYDGGLTETQYF. CDR3 sequence (DNA): TGTGCCAGCAGCTACGACGGGGGGCTGACAGAGACCCAGTACTTC.

The rearrangement uses TRBV7-2 and TRBJ1-5; the D gene is possibly TRBD1 (5 bases). Germline V gene data show CDR1 as SGHTA and CDR2 as FQGNSA. V gave up 3 bases and J gave up 2 bases, with 8 bases separating them. The CDR3 loop spans 14 amino acids. CDR3 residues: CASSFSGGNQPQHF. The CDR3 coding sequence is TGTGCCAGCAGCTTCTCGGGGGGCAATCAGCCCCAGCATTTT.

The rearrangement uses TRBV5-1 and TRBJ1-4; TRBD1 aligns across 8 bases. The V and J ends lost 2 bases and 8 bases, in that order; junction bases with no gene match: 5. CDR1 and CDR2 from the germline V gene are SGHRS and YFSETQ. The length of the CDR3 is 14 residues. The CDR3 here is CASSLQGVGEKLFF. The CDR3 DNA reads as TGCGCCAGCAGCTTACAGGGGGTAGGAGAAAAACTGTTTTTT.

The rearrangement links TRBV9 to TRBJ2-1; 8 nucleotides align to TRBD1. V was clipped by 4 bases and J by 6 bases; unmatched bases: 3. Per the germline V gene, CDR1 is SGDLS and CDR2 is YYNGEE. The CDR3 covers 13 residues. CDR3 loop: CASSSGQGNEQFF. As DNA, the CDR3 is TGTGCCAGCAGCTCAGGACAGGGCAATGAGCAGTTCTTC. Using reference TRBV9 and TRBJ2-1 for the parts outside the CDR3, the full variable domain is DSGVTQTPKHLITATGQRVTLRCSPRSGDLSVYWYQQSLDQGLQFLIQYYNGEERAKGNILERFSAQQFPDLHSELNLSSLELGDSALYFCASSSGQGNEQFFGPGTRLTVL.

The genes are TRBV7-9 and TRBJ1-2; 7 bases align to TRBD1. The CDR3 consists of 14 residues. In germline, CDR1 is SEHNR, CDR2 FQNEAQ (reference sequence). The V and J ends lost 4 bases and 5 bases, in that order; junction bases with no gene match: 7. The CDR3 nucleotides read TGTGCCAGCAGCTCCGGGGACAGCGGGTATGGCTACACCTTC. Translation: CASSSGDSGYGYTF.

The chain uses TRBV6-1 and TRBJ1-5; maybe TRBD1 (5 bases). V was clipped by 2 bases and J by 11 bases, with 7 bases between them. Germline CDR1 and CDR2: MNHNS and SASEGT. CDR3 length equals 11 residues. The DNA for the CDR3 is TGTGCCAGCAGTGAAACAGGAACCCAGCATTTT. Its translation: CASSETGTQHF.

The chain carries TRBV6-1 and TRBJ2-5; D ambiguous. V dropped 6 bases and J dropped 2 bases, with 7 bases sitting between them. This CDR3 region has 12 residues. Germline lookup yields CDR1 MNHNS and CDR2 SASEGT. DNA for the CDR3: TGTGCCAGCAGCTCACTGCAAGAGACCCAGTACTTC. Amino acid sequence: CASSSLQETQYF.

This chain links TRBV7-3 with TRBJ2-1; a possible D gene is TRBD2 (6 bases). The CDR3 loop spans 14 amino acids. From germline, CDR1 is SGHTA and CDR2 FQGTGA. With 1 base removed from V and 6 bases from J, the gap between germline ends came to 10 bases. This CDR3 is CASSLSGGINEQFF. CDR3 sequence (DNA): TGTGCCAGCAGCTTAAGTGGAGGGATCAATGAGCAGTTCTTC.

With respect to this clone: The junction does not match germline at one end; this may be a read error. The chain employs TRBV5-1 and TRBJ2-3, with 8 bases aligning to TRBD1. CDR3 length equals 16 residues. Germline CDR1 is SGHRS and CDR2 is YFSETQ. CDR3 sequence reads: CASSPPGQVSTDTQYF. CDR3 sequence (DNA): TGCGCCAGCAGCCCCCCGGGACAGGTCAGCACGGATACGCAGTATTTT.

The chain carries TRBV5-1 and TRBJ2-5; 10 nucleotides match TRBD2. The V gene end was trimmed by 0 bases and the J gene end by 3 bases; junction bases not matched to a gene: 5. The CDR3 loop spans 16 amino acids. Looked up from germline, CDR1 is SGHRS and CDR2 is YFSETQ. CDR3 residues: CASSLAPLAGEETQYF. The DNA of the CDR3 is TGCGCCAGCAGCTTGGCTCCGCTAGCGGGAGAAGAGACCCAGTACTTC.

The V call is TRBV25-1, the J call TRBJ2-5, with 7 bases fitting TRBD2. There are 16 residues in the CDR3. V gave up 0 bases and J gave up 4 bases; unmatched junction bases: 8. Germline CDR1 and CDR2: MGHDK and SYGVNS. The CDR3 region is CASSEYVGGRGETQYF. Written as DNA, the CDR3 is TGTGCCAGCAGTGAATACGTGGGCGGGAGAGGAGAGACCCAGTACTTC.

V gene TRBV7-2 combines with J gene TRBJ2-3; 7 bases are a match to TRBD2. CDR3 length: 17 amino acids. V trimming: 1 base; J trimming: 2 bases; junction bases outside the gene matches: 9. Germline V lookup: CDR1 SGHTA, CDR2 FQGNSA. CDR3 region: CASSLGGEGRPTDTQYF. The CDR3 region has the DNA TGTGCCAGCAGCTTAGGGGGGGAGGGGCGGCCCACAGATACGCAGTATTTT.

The chain is built from TRBV14 and TRBJ1-3; D ambiguous. CDR3 size: 13 residues. The V gene lost 4 bases and the J gene lost 4 bases, with 8 bases spanning the gap. CDR1 SGHDN and CDR2 FVKESK come from the germline V gene. For the CDR3, the DNA is TGTGCCAGCAGCCGCCAGGCCGGAAACACCATATATTTT. Translating gives CASSRQAGNTIYF.

V is TRBV19 and J is TRBJ2-2; a possible D gene is TRBD2 (5 bases). V was clipped by 6 bases and J by 7 bases, with 15 bases between them. This CDR3 region has 14 residues. Germline CDR1 LNHDA, CDR2 SQIVND (reference sequence). As DNA, the CDR3 is TGTGCCAGTAGAGGACTCGGTAAAGGCGGGGAGCTGTTTTTT. Amino acid sequence: CASRGLGKGGELFF.

The chain employs TRBV19 and TRBJ2-3, with TRBD1 matching 11 bases. The CDR3 consists of 16 residues. The trim removed 0 bases at V and 6 bases at J, leaving 5 bases unmatched. Germline V lookup: CDR1 LNHDA, CDR2 SQIVND (reference sequence). The CDR3 here is CASSIDGTGGRDTQYF. The DNA for the CDR3 is TGTGCCAGTAGTATAGATGGGACAGGGGGACGGGATACGCAGTATTTT.

The chain combines TRBV10-3 with TRBJ1-3, with 7 positions matching TRBD1. The germline gives CDR1 ENHRY, CDR2 SYGVKD. Trimming cost V 6 bases and J 0 bases; bases outside gene matches: 5. The CDR3 has 15 residues. The CDR3 loop is CAIRSTGYSGNTIYF. The CDR3 DNA follows: TGTGCCATCAGGTCGACAGGGTACTCTGGAAACACCATATATTTT.